Shown below are 20 T cell receptor beta chains from a single sample sequenced in a study of blood T cell repertoires in COVID-19. The repertoire was sequenced with immunoSEQ multiplex PCR; TCRdb's copy has only in-frame clones and lacks some. Here the sample spans about 130,000 clones, less than 90% being singletons. Sequenced: PBMCs or T cells enriched from blood (not recorded which). All receptors derive from a woman aged 45-65 years who had recovered from COVID-19.

CDR3 region: CASSLTGGRTGELFF. As DNA, the CDR3 is TGTGCCAGCAGCTTAACGGGGGGGCGAACCGGGGAGCTGTTTTTT. The chain carries TRBV7-2 and TRBJ2-2, with TRBD2 identical over 8 bases. The CDR3 is made up of 15 amino acids. J lost 5 bases, V lost 2 bases, and 4 bases had no gene match. Germline CDR1 reads SGHTA; CDR2 reads FQGNSA.

The V call is TRBV12-3 or TRBV12-4, the J call TRBJ1-4; TRBD1 matches at 7 bases. CDR3 length equals 13 residues. Unmatched junction bases numbered 3, after V lost 4 bases and J lost 7 bases. The CDR3 DNA follows: TGTGCCAGCAGTTCCGACAGGGTTGAAAAACTGTTTTTT. Protein: CASSSDRVEKLFF.

The V gene is TRBV3-1 (or the pseudogene TRBV3-2), the J gene TRBJ2-4, with 8 bases that match TRBD1. This CDR3 contains 14 residues. CDR1 LGHDT and CDR2 YNNKEL come from the germline V gene (reference sequence). V shed 4 bases, J shed 6 bases, and the junction held 5 bases outside the gene matches. The CDR3 DNA sequence: TGTGCCAGCAGCCCAGGGGGCCGGGGAAACATTCAGTACTTC. Translated, it gives CASSPGGRGNIQYF.

Here the CDR3 DNA reads TGTGCCAGTAGTATAGGAGGGGTATACAGGGGGCTTGGCAATGAGCAGTTCTTC. It translates to CASSIGGVYRGLGNEQFF. The rearrangement joins TRBV19 to TRBJ2-1; 9 nucleotides agree with TRBD1. The CDR3 spans 18 residues. The V gene's germline CDR1 is LNHDA and CDR2 SQIVND (reference sequence). V dropped 1 base and J dropped 6; count of bases not matched to a gene: 13.

CDR3 nucleotides: TGTGCCACCAGCCTGGACAACAATCAGCCCCAGCATTTT. Amino acid sequence: CATSLDNNQPQHF. The genes are TRBV15 and TRBJ1-5; tentative D call: TRBD1 (5 bases). Germline CDR1 LNHNV, CDR2 YYDKDF (reference sequence). V was cut by 5 bases and J by 3 bases, with 8 bases left in between. There are 13 residues in the CDR3.

The chain couples TRBV2 to TRBJ1-5; TRBD1 agrees at 8 bases. The CDR3 loop spans 13 amino acids. The V and J ends lost 6 bases and 2 bases, in that order; junction bases with no gene match: 0. Germline CDR1 reads SNHLY; CDR2 reads FYNNEI. The CDR3 region has the DNA TGTGCCAGCAGGGACAGGGGCAATCAGCCCCAGCATTTT. Encoded protein: CASRDRGNQPQHF.

A few counts support this clone. The rearrangement joins TRBV7-2 to TRBJ1-2; possible D gene TRBD1, 6 bases. Germline CDR1 is SGHTA and CDR2 is FQGNSA. Trimming stripped 5 bases from V and 2 bases from J, with 15 bases between. The CDR3 loop spans 15 amino acids. CDR3 in amino acids: CASSTQQGQNYGYTF. The CDR3 DNA reads TGTGCCAGCAGCACCCAACAGGGCCAGAACTATGGCTACACCTTC. The variable domain in full, completed from reference TRBV7-2 and TRBJ1-2, reads GAGVSQSPSNKVTEKGKDVELRCDPISGHTALYWYRQSLGQGLEFLIYFQGNSAPDKSGLPSDRFSAERTGGSVSTLTIQRTQQEDSAVYLCASSTQQGQNYGYTFGSGTRLTVV.

The chain couples TRBV6-5 to TRBJ2-7, with TRBD2 matching over 15 bases. Germline-derived CDR1 and CDR2 are MNHEY and SVGAGI. V gave up 6 bases and J gave up 5 bases; unmatched junction bases: 5. This CDR3 spans 15 amino acids. The CDR3 here is CASRAGLAGGHEQYF. In nucleotides, the CDR3 is TGTGCCAGCAGAGCGGGACTAGCGGGGGGCCACGAGCAGTACTTC.

The chain links TRBV19 to TRBJ2-7, with D perhaps matching TRBD2 (6 bases). The germline CDR1 and CDR2 sequences are LNHDA and SQIVND (reference sequence). Trimming removed 5 bases from V and 3 bases from J, with 11 bases in between. The CDR3 length is 13 residues. CDR3 in amino acids: CASSGRGNYEQYF. CDR3 bases: TGTGCCAGTAGTGGGCGGGGCAACTACGAGCAGTACTTC.

This clone turned up a few times. The rearrangement uses TRBV19 and TRBJ1-4; D is perhaps TRBD1 (6 bases). Trimming cost V 6 bases and J 0 bases, with 11 bases left between them. The CDR3 length is 15 residues. Germline V CDR1 and CDR2: LNHDA, SQIVND (reference sequence). This chain's CDR3 is CASSTGFATNEKLFF. The CDR3 nucleotides are TGTGCCAGTAGCACAGGGTTTGCAACTAATGAAAAACTGTTTTTT.

The V gene is TRBV7-8, the J gene TRBJ2-7; maybe TRBD1 (6 bases). This CDR3 is 14 amino acids long. Trimming removed 4 bases at V and 4 bases at J, with 14 bases between. In germline, CDR1 is SGHVS, CDR2 FQNEAQ. CDR3 nucleotide sequence: TGTGCCAGCAGCTCCCGGGACAACGCTTACGAGCAGTACTTC. It encodes CASSSRDNAYEQYF.

J is TRBJ1-5 and V is TRBV18, with 9 nucleotides matching TRBD1. Germline V CDR1 and CDR2: KGHSH, LQKENI. The junction had 0 bases not matched to a gene; V was cut back by 5 bases and J by 4 bases. The CDR3 covers 13 residues. The CDR3 DNA is TGTGCCAGCTCAGGGACAGGGAATCAGCCCCAGCATTTT. Its protein product is CASSGTGNQPQHF.

This chain joins TRBV5-1 and TRBJ1-2; the D is unclear. V dropped 4 bases and J dropped 6 bases, with 7 bases sitting between them. The CDR3 has 11 residues. In germline, CDR1 is SGHRS, CDR2 YFSETQ. The CDR3 nucleotides read TGCGCCAGCAGCCCGGGTCATGGCTACACCTTC. Residues: CASSPGHGYTF.

V usage is TRBV6-1 and J usage is TRBJ1-6; a possible D gene is TRBD1 (5 bases). The CDR3 sequence is 17 residues long. The V end was cut by 4 bases, the J end by 7 bases, with 20 bases between. Germline V gene lookup returns CDR1 MNHNS and CDR2 SASEGT. Written as DNA, the CDR3 is TGTGCCAGCAGTGTTTCGGGTGGGGCCCTTGGGAATTCACCCCTCCACTTT. Encoded protein: CASSVSGGALGNSPLHF.

The gene calls are TRBV19 and TRBJ1-1; TRBD1 aligns across 7 bases. CDR1 and CDR2 from the germline V gene are LNHDA and SQIVND (reference sequence). Losses at the gene ends were 0 bases for V and 3 bases for J; bases not matched to a gene: 7. This CDR3 is built from 16 residues. The DNA of the CDR3 is TGTGCCAGTAGTATAGATCCAACAGGGGTCTACACTGAAGCTTTCTTT. This encodes CASSIDPTGVYTEAFF.

The chain carries TRBV3-1 (or the pseudogene TRBV3-2) and TRBJ2-2; D is perhaps TRBD1 (5 bases). Germline lookup yields CDR1 LGHDT and CDR2 YNNKEL (reference sequence). Trimming removed 0 bases from V and 4 bases from J, with 12 bases in between. The CDR3 spans 16 residues. The chain's CDR3 is CASSQERGMGTGELFF. In nucleotides, the CDR3 is TGTGCCAGCAGCCAAGAAAGGGGTATGGGCACCGGGGAGCTGTTTTTT.

The V call is TRBV9, the J call TRBJ1-4, with TRBD1 matching over 8 bases. Losses at the gene ends were 3 bases for V and 3 bases for J; bases not matched to a gene: 4. The CDR3 has 15 amino acids. CDR1 SGDLS and CDR2 YYNGEE come from the germline V gene. The CDR3 DNA reads as TGTGCCAGCAGCGCAGGGGGCGCAGCTAATGAAAAACTGTTTTTT. It codes for CASSAGGAANEKLFF.

The V gene is TRBV6-6, the J gene TRBJ1-1; tentative D call: TRBD1 (6 bases). CDR1 is MNHNY, CDR2 SVGAGI, per germline (reference sequence). The CDR3 has 15 residues. V was cut by 8 bases and J by 0 bases, with 16 bases left in between. The CDR3 region has the DNA TGTGCCAGCTCTAGAGACAGGATTCTGAACACTGAAGCTTTCTTT. It translates to CASSRDRILNTEAFF.

This chain links TRBV5-4 with TRBJ2-5; maybe TRBD2 (6 bases). Trimming cost V 4 bases and J 3 bases, with 16 bases left between them. This CDR3 comprises 15 residues. Germline V gives CDR1 SGHNT, CDR2 YYREEE (reference sequence). DNA for the CDR3: TGTGCCAGCAGCCTCCGATTAGCGGAAAAAGAGACCCAGTACTTC. This sequence encodes CASSLRLAEKETQYF.

The CDR3, as DNA: TGTGCCAGCAGTGAAGGCTCAGGGGCTAATCAGCCCCAGCATTTT. Amino acids: CASSEGSGANQPQHF. The chain recombines TRBV6-4 with TRBJ1-5; the D gene is possibly TRBD1 (6 bases). CDR3 length: 15 amino acids. CDR1 and CDR2 (germline): MRHNA, SNTAGT. Trimming stripped 3 bases from V and 4 bases from J, with 13 bases between.